One T cell receptor beta chain is described in this entry. The sample belongs to a study of blood T cell repertoires in COVID-19. Study-level background: The study drew acute and convalescent COVID-19 samples from the United States, Italy and Spain. Sample material is recorded as cDNA or gDNA derived from T cells, B-cell-depleted T cells, or PBMCs.

The germline V gene has CDR1 MNHEY and CDR2 SMNVEV (reference sequence). V was cut by 6 bases and J by 9 bases, with 14 bases left in between. The CDR3 covers 12 residues. Original methodology: Estimated nucleated cell counts came from reference gene primer amplification. Produced via immunoSEQ multiplex PCR; TCRdb's table is partial and in-frame only. Clone size and V and J calls were adopted from that table, with D and trimming inferred from the DNA. There are about 160,000 clones in the sample; around four fifths occur only once, and around a fifth lies in the top ten. Sequencing used peripheral blood. This chain connects TRBV27 to TRBJ1-2; weak D call: TRBD1 (6 bases). The source of this sequence is a woman older than 75 with acute or convalescent COVID-19. In DNA, the CDR3 is TGTGCCAGCAGGCGGACAGCCAGTAGCTACACCTTC. This codes for CASRRTASSYTF.